The 10 T cell receptor beta chains listed next were all sequenced from one sample in a study of T-cell memory formation after mild COVID-19. TCRdb re-derived calls from the 5' RACE reads in MiXCR, one entry per CDR3 protein. The sample holds roughly 190,000 distinct CDR3 sequences, about 18% seen once. Material for sequencing was PBMCs or a T cell subset sorted from them (not recorded which). The receptor set was obtained from an adult woman who had mild COVID-19 (a few samples of this study predate the infection). Cell type and time point are not known.

To note about this clonotype: No DNA is shown, since the ends of the CDR3 on it are uncertain; the CDR3 is the one TCRdb lists. The J gene is TRBJ1-2, the V gene TRBV2. The CDR3 sequence runs 12 residues, both termini included. Germline V gene sequence: CDR1 SNHLY, CDR2 FYNNEI. CDR3 amino acids: CASSELRAGYTF.

The chain recombines TRBV3-1 with TRBJ1-1; 10 bases are a match to TRBD1. V lost 6 bases to trimming and J lost 6 bases; unmatched junction nucleotides: 7. The CDR3 covers 14 residues. Germline-derived CDR1 and CDR2 are LGHDT and YNNKEL (reference sequence). This CDR3 reads CASSPPGQGPEAFF. In DNA, the CDR3 is TGTGCCAGCAGTCCGCCGGGACAGGGGCCTGAAGCTTTCTTT.

This chain uses TRBV7-2 with TRBJ2-5, with D perhaps given as TRBD1 or TRBD2 (5 bases each). Trimming cost V 3 bases and J 7 bases, with 12 bases left between them. From germline, CDR1 is SGHTA and CDR2 FQGNSA. CDR3 length: 13 amino acids. The CDR3, as DNA: TGTGCCAGCAGCTTCGGGACCGCGGGGACCCAGTACTTC. This gives the protein CASSFGTAGTQYF.

The chain couples TRBV3-1 to TRBJ1-4; no definite D call. The V gene's germline CDR1 is LGHDT and CDR2 YNNKEL (reference sequence). The CDR3 consists of 14 residues. Between the trimmed V and J ends, which lost 4 bases and 8 bases, there was a span of 14 bases. The CDR3 region has the DNA TGTGCCAGCAGCCTCATGGGGTCAGAAGAAAAACTGTTTTTT. The encoded protein is CASSLMGSEEKLFF.

The rearrangement uses TRBV29-1 and TRBJ2-7, with TRBD1 matching over 7 bases. The CDR3 contains 11 residues. V trimming: 6 bases; J trimming: 6 bases; junction bases outside the gene matches: 5. Germline CDR1 and CDR2: SQVTM and ANQGSEA. CDR3 in DNA: TGCAGCGTGACAGGGCCCATCGAGCAGTACTTC. The encoded protein is CSVTGPIEQYF.

This clonotype has just a few counts. This chain uses TRBV6-2 or TRBV6-3 with TRBJ2-7; 8 bases agree with TRBD1. The CDR3 runs to 15 residues. Germline V gene lookup returns CDR1 MNHEY and CDR2 SVGEGT. J was trimmed by 2 bases and V by 2 bases; bases with no gene match: 5. The CDR3 loop reads CASSYGQGLTYEQYF. The CDR3 DNA follows: TGTGCCAGCAGTTACGGACAGGGTTTAACCTACGAGCAGTACTTC.

A note on this clonotype: Sequence at one end of the junction differs from germline and may be a read error. This chain uses TRBV30 with TRBJ2-2; perhaps TRBD2 as D (5 bases). This CDR3 comprises 15 residues. Germline V gene sequence: CDR1 GTSNPN, CDR2 SVGIG (reference sequence). The CDR3 nucleotides are TGTGCCTGGAGTTGGCGACTGGATGGAACCGGGGAGCTGATTTTT. Its protein product is CAWSWRLDGTGELIF.

The chain combines TRBV20-1 with TRBJ2-1; 8 bases are a match to TRBD2. Trimming cost V 1 base and J 0 bases; bases outside gene matches: 2. The CDR3 loop spans 15 amino acids. Germline-derived CDR1 and CDR2 are DFQATT and SNEGSKA (reference sequence). The CDR3 loop reads CSARVSGSSYNEQFF. As DNA, the CDR3 is TGCAGTGCTAGAGTCAGCGGGAGCTCCTACAATGAGCAGTTCTTC.

This chain joins TRBV5-1 and TRBJ2-1, with D possibly TRBD2 on 5 matching bases. Trimming pared 4 bases from V and 9 bases from J, leaving 14 bases between. Germline CDR1 is SGHRS and CDR2 is YFSETQ. CDR3 length: 13 residues. The CDR3 reads CASSDEGASEQFF. The CDR3 coding sequence is TGCGCCAGCAGCGACGAGGGAGCTAGTGAGCAGTTCTTC.

The table lists this clonotype with a few counts. V gene TRBV6-2 or TRBV6-3 combines with J gene TRBJ2-7, with D unclear. Germline CDR1 and CDR2: MNHEY and SVGEGT. Trimming shortened V by 3 bases and J by 4 bases, and 13 bases separated the two germline ends. The CDR3 consists of 14 residues. The DNA of the CDR3 is TGTGCCAGCAGTTATTCCTCGGGCCCGTACGAGCAGTACTTC. It translates to CASSYSSGPYEQYF.